Following are 26 T cell receptor beta chains from one sample sequenced in a study of technical replicates of blood from a handful of donors. Only in-frame clones appear in the TCRdb table, and some are missing; sequencing was by immunoSEQ multiplex PCR. Of around 83,000 clones in the sample, roughly 94% were seen once. Material: T cells isolated from PBMCs. These receptors came from a human donor in good health.

This chain links TRBV6-5 with TRBJ1-2; 7 nucleotides line up with TRBD1. The germline V gene has CDR1 MNHEY and CDR2 SVGAGI. The length of the CDR3 is 15 residues. V lost 2 bases and J lost 4; bases outside the gene matches: 7. The CDR3 bases are TGTGCCAGCAGTTACCTACAAGCAGGGGGCTATGGCTACACCTTC. Translated, it gives CASSYLQAGGYGYTF.

The CDR3: CASSQGPRREKLFF. In DNA form, the CDR3 reads TGTGCCAGTAGTCAGGGGCCCCGAAGGGAAAAACTGTTTTTT. This rearrangement joins TRBV19 to TRBJ1-4, with a possible D match to TRBD1 (6 bases). Germline V gene lookup returns CDR1 LNHDA and CDR2 SQIVND (reference sequence). The V end lost 5 bases, the J end lost 8 bases, and 15 bases lay between the germline ends. The CDR3 has 14 amino acids. The whole variable domain, remainder taken from reference TRBV19 and TRBJ1-4, is DGGITQSPKYLFRKEGQNVTLSCEQNLNHDAMYWYRQDPGQGLRLIYYSQIVNDFQKGDIAEGYSVSREKKESFPLTVTSAQKNPTAFYLCASSQGPRREKLFFGSGTQLSVL.

This clone occurred once. The genes are TRBV27 and TRBJ2-5, with D possibly matching TRBD1 (5 bases). Trimming took 3 bases from V and 3 from J, leaving 11 bases between them. There are 14 residues in the CDR3. Germline loops: CDR1 MNHEY, CDR2 SMNVEV (reference sequence). The CDR3 DNA follows: TGTGCCAGCAGTTTTTGGACACGAGAAGAGACCCAGTACTTC. Protein product: CASSFWTREETQYF.

The V call is TRBV7-4, the J call TRBJ2-7; 13 bases line up with TRBD2. Germline V gene sequence: CDR1 SGHVT, CDR2 SQSDAQ. This CDR3 has 15 residues. The V gene end was trimmed by 3 bases and the J gene end by 2 bases; junction bases not matched to a gene: 1. Here the CDR3 DNA reads TGTGCCAGCAGCTTGGGACTAGCGGGGCCCTACGAGCAGTACTTC. Residues: CASSLGLAGPYEQYF.

The CDR3 coding sequence is TGTGCCAGCAGACGGGATTTAGGAAACTACGAGCAGTACTTC. Translated, it gives CASRRDLGNYEQYF. The chain couples TRBV6-1 to TRBJ2-7; weak D call: TRBD2 (5 bases). The CDR3 totals 14 residues. CDR1 is MNHNS and CDR2 is SASEGT in the germline V gene. The V gene lost 6 bases and the J gene lost 3 bases, with 15 bases spanning the gap.

V gene TRBV19 combines with J gene TRBJ1-3; D gene ambiguous. The CDR3 loop spans 14 amino acids. In germline, CDR1 is LNHDA, CDR2 SQIVND (reference sequence). V was clipped by 3 bases and J by 2 bases, with 8 bases between them. CDR3: CASSMVTTGNTIYF. CDR3 DNA sequence: TGTGCCAGTAGTATGGTTACAACTGGAAACACCATATATTTT.

The chain employs TRBV14 and TRBJ2-1, with 8 positions matching TRBD2. In germline, CDR1 is SGHDN, CDR2 FVKESK. V lost 5 bases to trimming and J lost 2 bases; unmatched junction nucleotides: 8. The CDR3 extends over 16 amino acids. The CDR3 DNA reads TGTGCCAGCAGCATTTTAGCGGGGTACCCCTACAATGAGCAGTTCTTC. This translates into CASSILAGYPYNEQFF.

The chain has TRBV9 and TRBJ2-5, with 8 bases matching TRBD1. The CDR3 is made up of 16 amino acids. Germline CDR1 and CDR2: SGDLS and YYNGEE. V was pared by 3 bases and J by 2 bases, with 9 bases of the junction left unmatched. The CDR3: CASSELIGTGQETQYF. In nucleotides, the CDR3 is TGTGCCAGCAGCGAACTAATAGGGACAGGACAAGAGACCCAGTACTTC. The variable domain in full, with the rest retrieved from reference TRBV9 and TRBJ2-5, is DSGVTQTPKHLITATGQRVTLRCSPRSGDLSVYWYQQSLDQGLQFLIQYYNGEERAKGNILERFSAQQFPDLHSELNLSSLELGDSALYFCASSELIGTGQETQYFGPGTRLLVL.

This clone was found a few times. The chain joins TRBV5-4 to TRBJ2-7, with 9 bases aligning to TRBD2. The CDR3 is made up of 16 amino acids. Germline V gives CDR1 SGHNT, CDR2 YYREEE (reference sequence). The trim removed 2 bases at V and 1 base at J, leaving 7 bases unmatched. The CDR3 DNA reads TGTGCCAGCAGCTTTGGAAGGACTAGCGTATCCTACGAGCAGTACTTC. This gives the protein CASSFGRTSVSYEQYF.

The rearrangement joins TRBV7-3 to TRBJ2-2; a weak D match, TRBD2 (7 bases). This CDR3 spans 14 amino acids. V lost 1 base and J 6 bases, leaving 9 bases between the germline ends. The germline V gene has CDR1 SGHTA and CDR2 FQGTGA. The chain's CDR3 is CASSLRGGAGELFF. The CDR3 nucleotides read TGTGCCAGCAGCTTAAGAGGGGGGGCCGGGGAGCTGTTTTTT.

This clone has a single count. The chain is built from TRBV5-5 and TRBJ1-2, with D possibly TRBD1 on 6 matching bases. Germline-derived CDR1 and CDR2 are SGHKS and YYEKEE (reference sequence). Trimming stripped 5 bases from V and 2 bases from J, with 16 bases between. This CDR3 is 15 amino acids long. The CDR3 protein is CASSPTTGSNYGYTF. DNA of the CDR3: TGTGCCAGCAGTCCTACTACAGGGTCCAACTATGGCTACACCTTC.

V gene TRBV5-4 combines with J gene TRBJ2-3; D gene unclear. This CDR3 is built from 14 residues. CDR1 is SGHNT and CDR2 is YYREEE in the germline V gene (reference sequence). V lost 0 bases and J lost 5, with 10 bases in between. Written as DNA, the CDR3 is TGTGCCAGCAGCTTGGGAGCTCTCGTAGATACGCAGTATTTT. Its protein product is CASSLGALVDTQYF.

This clone was detected only once. The chain combines TRBV11-2 with TRBJ2-5, with a weak D call TRBD2 (6 bases). This CDR3 contains 15 residues. CDR1 and CDR2 from the germline V gene are SGHAT and FQNNGV. The germline V and J ends were trimmed by 6 bases and 5 bases, with 19 bases remaining between them. Here the CDR3 DNA reads TGTGCCAGCAGGCCCCCGGGACTCAAAGAGGAGACCCAGTACTTC. Encoded protein: CASRPPGLKEETQYF. The full variable domain, rest sourced from reference TRBV11-2 and TRBJ2-5, is EAGVAQSPRYKIIEKRQSVAFWCNPISGHATLYWYQQILGQGPKLLIQFQNNGVVDDSQLPKDRFSAERLKGVDSTLKIQPAKLEDSAVYLCASRPPGLKEETQYFGPGTRLLVL.

The CDR3, as DNA: TGTGCCAGCAGTTTCACAGGGTTCTCGGGCGGGGAGCTGTTTTTT. Protein sequence: CASSFTGFSGGELFF. The chain carries TRBV27 and TRBJ2-2; a possible D gene is TRBD1 (6 bases). This CDR3 spans 15 amino acids. Germline V lookup: CDR1 MNHEY, CDR2 SMNVEV (reference sequence). V was cut by 3 bases and J by 7 bases, with 15 bases left in between.

The V call is TRBV5-1, the J call TRBJ1-2; TRBD1 is a possible D gene (6 bases). V was trimmed by 1 base and J by 5 bases, leaving 12 bases between them. This CDR3 is built from 14 residues. The germline V gene encodes CDR1 SGHRS and CDR2 YFSETQ. CDR3 loop: CASSLTGLGYGYTF. CDR3 sequence (DNA): TGCGCCAGCAGCTTGACAGGGCTGGGATATGGCTACACCTTC.

This clone was seen more than once but under ten times. The rearrangement uses TRBV19 and TRBJ2-7, with 8 bases lining up with TRBD1. Germline V gene data show CDR1 as LNHDA and CDR2 as SQIVND (reference sequence). After removal of 5 bases from V and 3 bases from J, the junction contained 9 bases not matched to a gene. CDR3 length equals 15 residues. The CDR3 DNA follows: TGTGCCAGTAGTGATCATCCGGGACAGGTCTACGAGCAGTACTTC. Encoded protein: CASSDHPGQVYEQYF.

The chain joins TRBV7-9 to TRBJ2-7; D might be TRBD2 (6 bases). Germline loops: CDR1 SEHNR, CDR2 FQNEAQ (reference sequence). Deletions cut 3 bases from V and 3 bases from J, with 15 bases between. This CDR3 is built from 15 residues. The CDR3 nucleotides are TGTGCCAGCAGCTTCCCGGGGGAGAGAGTCTACGAGCAGTACTTC. This sequence encodes CASSFPGERVYEQYF.

Here the CDR3 DNA reads TGTGCCAGCAGTTTCACAGGAAACACTGAAGCTTTCTTT. Protein: CASSFTGNTEAFF. The V gene is TRBV27, the J gene TRBJ1-1; D perhaps matches TRBD1 (5 bases). Germline V gene lookup returns CDR1 MNHEY and CDR2 SMNVEV (reference sequence). The length of the CDR3 is 13 residues. The V end lost 3 bases, the J end lost 2 bases, and 7 bases lay between the germline ends.

This clone was counted once. The chain couples TRBV28 to TRBJ2-2; 9 bases are shared with TRBD2. This CDR3 comprises 18 residues. Germline CDR1 is MDHEN and CDR2 is SYDVKM. V was pared by 3 bases and J by 3 bases, with 11 bases of the junction left unmatched. CDR3 sequence: CASSLLGAGLAHTGELFF. The CDR3 DNA is TGTGCCAGCAGTTTGTTGGGGGCGGGACTAGCACACACCGGGGAGCTGTTTTTT. Variable domain in full (rest from reference TRBV28 and TRBJ2-2): DVKVTQSSRYLVKRTGEKVFLECVQDMDHENMFWYRQDPGLGLRLIYFSYDVKMKEKGDIPEGYSVSREKKERFSLILESASTNQTSMYLCASSLLGAGLAHTGELFFGEGSRLTVL.

The table lists this clone with a count of one. The genes are TRBV5-1 and TRBJ1-3; D perhaps matches TRBD1 (5 bases). The CDR3 spans 15 residues. With 2 bases removed from V and 6 bases from J, the gap between germline ends came to 15 bases. Germline V gene lookup returns CDR1 SGHRS and CDR2 YFSETQ. In DNA, the CDR3 is TGCGCCAGCAGCTTAGACAGCGTTCGACCAAACACCATATATTTT. Translating it yields CASSLDSVRPNTIYF. The entire variable domain, with the rest obtained from reference TRBV5-1 and TRBJ1-3, is as follows: KAGVTQTPRYLIKTRGQQVTLSCSPISGHRSVSWYQQTPGQGLQFLFEYFSETQRNKGNFPGRFSGRQFSNSRSEMNVSTLELGDSALYLCASSLDSVRPNTIYFGEGSWLTVV.

The chain has TRBV11-2 and TRBJ1-2; possibly TRBD1 for D (6 bases). This CDR3 contains 13 residues. The ends were cut back, 6 bases at V and 4 bases at J, with 12 bases in the middle. CDR1 SGHAT and CDR2 FQNNGV come from the germline V gene. The CDR3 bases are TGTGCCAGCAGTGACAGGCGTACCTATGGCTACACCTTC. Residues: CASSDRRTYGYTF. Full variable domain (rest looked up from reference TRBV11-2 and TRBJ1-2): EAGVAQSPRYKIIEKRQSVAFWCNPISGHATLYWYQQILGQGPKLLIQFQNNGVVDDSQLPKDRFSAERLKGVDSTLKIQPAKLEDSAVYLCASSDRRTYGYTFGSGTRLTVV.

This chain connects TRBV10-2 to TRBJ2-7, with D possibly matching TRBD1 (6 bases). In germline, CDR1 is WSHSY, CDR2 SAAADI. V lost 6 bases and J lost 2, with 14 bases in between. The CDR3 runs to 14 residues. The CDR3 reads CASRSGTNTYEQYF. The CDR3 DNA sequence: TGCGCCAGCAGATCCGGGACAAATACCTACGAGCAGTACTTC.

The chain has TRBV29-1 and TRBJ2-5; 11 nucleotides line up with TRBD2. There are 13 residues in the CDR3. Trimming removed 4 bases from V and 4 bases from J; junction bases left unmatched: 2. In germline, CDR1 is SQVTM, CDR2 ANQGSEA. Here the CDR3 reads CSVALAGGETQYF. The CDR3 bases are TGCAGCGTTGCGCTAGCGGGAGGAGAGACCCAGTACTTC.

With respect to this clone: At the DNA level, this CDR3 is encoded by other sequences in the same sample as well. V and J are TRBV2 and TRBJ1-2, with TRBD1 as a possible D gene (5 bases). The CDR3 sequence is 12 residues long. Germline V gene sequence: CDR1 SNHLY, CDR2 FYNNEI. Trimming left V 6 bases short and J 4 bases short, with 9 bases between. As DNA, the CDR3 is TGTGCCAGCAGCGACAGAATCTATGGCTACACCTTC. Protein product: CASSDRIYGYTF.

This chain connects TRBV5-1 to TRBJ2-7; 10 bases match TRBD2. The CDR3 runs 15 residues. V dropped 3 bases and J dropped 2; count of bases not matched to a gene: 5. Germline V gene sequence: CDR1 SGHRS, CDR2 YFSETQ. The CDR3 spells CASSSPSGGPYEQYF. CDR3 DNA: TGCGCCAGCAGCTCCCCTAGCGGGGGTCCCTACGAGCAGTACTTC.

This clone was counted a few times. V gene TRBV2 combines with J gene TRBJ2-7; no clear D. With 8 bases removed from V and 6 bases from J, the gap between germline ends came to 23 bases. Germline CDR1 SNHLY, CDR2 FYNNEI. CDR3 length: 15 residues. The CDR3 loop is CASPDQDWLTGEQYF. CDR3 bases: TGTGCCAGCCCAGACCAGGATTGGCTCACTGGCGAGCAGTACTTC.